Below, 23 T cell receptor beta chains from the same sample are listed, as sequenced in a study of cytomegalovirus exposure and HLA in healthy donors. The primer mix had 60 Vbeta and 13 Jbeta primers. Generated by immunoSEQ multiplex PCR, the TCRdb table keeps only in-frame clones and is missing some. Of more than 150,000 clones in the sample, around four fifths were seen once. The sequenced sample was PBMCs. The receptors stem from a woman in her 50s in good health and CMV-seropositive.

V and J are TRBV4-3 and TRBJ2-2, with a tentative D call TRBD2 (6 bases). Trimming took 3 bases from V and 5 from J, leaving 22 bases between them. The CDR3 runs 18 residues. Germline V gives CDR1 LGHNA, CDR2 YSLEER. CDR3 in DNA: TGCGCCAGCAGCCAGGCGGGGATGGGCGGGAAGGGGACCGGGGAGCTGTTTTTT. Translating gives CASSQAGMGGKGTGELFF.

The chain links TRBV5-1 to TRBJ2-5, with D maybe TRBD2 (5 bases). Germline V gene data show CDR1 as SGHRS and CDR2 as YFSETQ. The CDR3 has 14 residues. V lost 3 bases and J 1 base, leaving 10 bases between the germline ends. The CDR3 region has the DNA TGCGCCAGCAGCTGGGGAGCCTCCCAAGAGACCCAGTACTTC. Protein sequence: CASSWGASQETQYF.

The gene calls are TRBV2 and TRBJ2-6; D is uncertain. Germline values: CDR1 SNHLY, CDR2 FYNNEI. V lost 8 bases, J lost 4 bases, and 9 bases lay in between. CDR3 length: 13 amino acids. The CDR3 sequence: CASEPEGANVLTF. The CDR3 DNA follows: TGTGCCAGCGAGCCGGAGGGGGCCAACGTCCTGACTTTC.

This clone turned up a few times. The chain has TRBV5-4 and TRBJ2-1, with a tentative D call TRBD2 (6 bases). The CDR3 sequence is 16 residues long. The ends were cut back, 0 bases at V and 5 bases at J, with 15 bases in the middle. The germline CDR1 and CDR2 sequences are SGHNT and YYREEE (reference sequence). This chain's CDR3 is CASSLGLGRTNNEQFF. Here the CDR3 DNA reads TGTGCCAGCAGCTTGGGTTTGGGCAGGACTAACAATGAGCAGTTCTTC. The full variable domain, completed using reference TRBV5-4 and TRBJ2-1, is ETGVTQSPTHLIKTRGQQVTLRCSSQSGHNTVSWYQQALGQGPQFIFQYYREEENGRGNFPPRFSGLQFPNYSSELNVNALELDDSALYLCASSLGLGRTNNEQFFGPGTRLTVL.

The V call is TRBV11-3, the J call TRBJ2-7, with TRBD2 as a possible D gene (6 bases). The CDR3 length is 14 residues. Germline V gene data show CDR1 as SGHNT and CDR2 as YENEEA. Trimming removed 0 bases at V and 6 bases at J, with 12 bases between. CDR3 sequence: CASSLDGSLGEQYF. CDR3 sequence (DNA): TGTGCCAGCAGCTTAGACGGGAGTTTAGGCGAGCAGTACTTC. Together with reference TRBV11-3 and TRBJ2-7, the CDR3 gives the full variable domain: EAGVVQSPRYKIIEKKQPVAFWCNPISGHNTLYWYLQNLGQGPELLIRYENEEAVDDSQLPKDRFSAERLKGVDSTLKIQPAELGDSAVYLCASSLDGSLGEQYFGPGTRLTVT.

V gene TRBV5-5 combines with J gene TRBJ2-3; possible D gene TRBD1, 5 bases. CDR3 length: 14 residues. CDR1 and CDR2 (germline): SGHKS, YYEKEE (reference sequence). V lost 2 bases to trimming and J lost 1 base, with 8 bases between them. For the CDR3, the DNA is TGTGCCAGCAGCTTCAGGGAAGGCACAGATACGCAGTATTTT. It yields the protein CASSFREGTDTQYF.

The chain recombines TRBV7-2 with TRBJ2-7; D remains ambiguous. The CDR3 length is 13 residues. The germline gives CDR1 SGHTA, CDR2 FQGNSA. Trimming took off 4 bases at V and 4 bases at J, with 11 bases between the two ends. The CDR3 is CASSSSAAYEQYF. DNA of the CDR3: TGTGCCAGCAGCTCGTCGGCGGCTTACGAGCAGTACTTC.

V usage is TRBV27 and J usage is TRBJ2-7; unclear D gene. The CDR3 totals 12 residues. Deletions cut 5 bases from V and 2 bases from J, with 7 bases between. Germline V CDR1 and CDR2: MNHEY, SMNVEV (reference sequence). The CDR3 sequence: CASSRLPYEQYF. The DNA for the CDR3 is TGTGCCAGCAGTAGACTGCCCTACGAGCAGTACTTC.

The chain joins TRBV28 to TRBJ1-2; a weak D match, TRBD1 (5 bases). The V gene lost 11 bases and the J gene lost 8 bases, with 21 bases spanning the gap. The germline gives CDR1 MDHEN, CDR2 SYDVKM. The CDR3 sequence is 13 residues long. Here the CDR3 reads CAVWGRSTRGYTF. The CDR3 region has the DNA TGTGCCGTCTGGGGCAGATCGACTCGAGGCTACACCTTC.

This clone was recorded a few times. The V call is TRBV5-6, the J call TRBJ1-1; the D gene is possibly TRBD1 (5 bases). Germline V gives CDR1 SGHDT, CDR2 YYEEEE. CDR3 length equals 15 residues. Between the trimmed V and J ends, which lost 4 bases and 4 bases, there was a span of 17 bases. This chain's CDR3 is CASSAAYQGGTEAFF. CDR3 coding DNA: TGTGCCAGCAGCGCCGCCTACCAGGGAGGCACTGAAGCTTTCTTT.

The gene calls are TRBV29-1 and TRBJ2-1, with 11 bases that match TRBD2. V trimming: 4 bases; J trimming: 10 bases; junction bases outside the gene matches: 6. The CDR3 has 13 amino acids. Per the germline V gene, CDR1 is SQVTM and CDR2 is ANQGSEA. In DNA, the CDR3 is TGCAGCGTTGGAACTAGCGGGAGAGGAGAGCAGTTCTTC. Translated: CSVGTSGRGEQFF.

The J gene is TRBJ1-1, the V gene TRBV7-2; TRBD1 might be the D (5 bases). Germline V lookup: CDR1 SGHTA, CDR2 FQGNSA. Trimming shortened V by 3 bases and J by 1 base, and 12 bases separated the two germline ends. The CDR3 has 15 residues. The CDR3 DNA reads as TGTGCCAGCAGCTTTGGCCCGGGGGGGAACACTGAAGCTTTCTTT. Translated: CASSFGPGGNTEAFF.

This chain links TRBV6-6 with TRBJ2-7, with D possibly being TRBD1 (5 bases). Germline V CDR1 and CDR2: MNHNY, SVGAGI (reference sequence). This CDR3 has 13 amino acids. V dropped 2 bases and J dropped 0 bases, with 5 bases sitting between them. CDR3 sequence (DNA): TGTGCCAGCAGTTACGACAGCTCCTACGAGCAGTACTTC. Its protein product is CASSYDSSYEQYF.

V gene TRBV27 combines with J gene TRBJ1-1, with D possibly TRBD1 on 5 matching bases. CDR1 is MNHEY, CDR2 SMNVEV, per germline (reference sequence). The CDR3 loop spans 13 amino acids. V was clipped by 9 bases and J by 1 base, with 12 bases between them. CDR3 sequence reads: CASGGGSNTEAFF. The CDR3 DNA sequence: TGTGCCAGTGGGGGGGGGTCGAACACTGAAGCTTTCTTT.

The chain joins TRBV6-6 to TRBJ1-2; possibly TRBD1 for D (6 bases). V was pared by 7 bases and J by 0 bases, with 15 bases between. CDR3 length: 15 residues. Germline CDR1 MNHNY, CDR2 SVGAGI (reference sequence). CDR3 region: CASTSPGHSNYGYTF. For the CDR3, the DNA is TGTGCCAGCACATCACCGGGACACTCTAACTATGGCTACACCTTC.

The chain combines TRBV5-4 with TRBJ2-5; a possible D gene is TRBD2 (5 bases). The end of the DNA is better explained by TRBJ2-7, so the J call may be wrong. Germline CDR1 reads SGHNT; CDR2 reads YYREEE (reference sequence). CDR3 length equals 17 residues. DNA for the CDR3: TGTGCCAGCAGCTTGCGTGCGGGTATGGTCCAAGTCTACGAGCAGTACTTC. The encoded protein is CASSLRAGMVQVYEQYF.

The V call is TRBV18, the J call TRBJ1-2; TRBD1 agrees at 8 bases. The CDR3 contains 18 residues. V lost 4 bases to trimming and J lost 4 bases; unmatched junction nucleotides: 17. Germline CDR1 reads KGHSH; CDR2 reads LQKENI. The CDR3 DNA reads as TGTGCCAGCTCACAAGGAAATATTAGGACAGGGATCTTCTATGGCTACACCTTC. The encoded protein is CASSQGNIRTGIFYGYTF.

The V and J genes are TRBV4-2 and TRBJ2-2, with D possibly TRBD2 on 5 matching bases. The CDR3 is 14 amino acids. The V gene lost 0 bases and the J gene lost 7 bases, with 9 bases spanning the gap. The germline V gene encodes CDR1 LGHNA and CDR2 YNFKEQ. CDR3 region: CASSQDGRDGELFF. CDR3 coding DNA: TGTGCCAGCAGCCAAGATGGTCGGGACGGGGAGCTGTTTTTT.

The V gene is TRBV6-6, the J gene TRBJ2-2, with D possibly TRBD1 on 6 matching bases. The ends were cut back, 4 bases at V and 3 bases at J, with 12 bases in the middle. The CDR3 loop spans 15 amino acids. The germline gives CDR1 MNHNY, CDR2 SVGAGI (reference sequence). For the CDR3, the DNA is TGTGCCAGCAGTTCTCGGACAGACGACACCGGGGAGCTGTTTTTT. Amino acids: CASSSRTDDTGELFF.

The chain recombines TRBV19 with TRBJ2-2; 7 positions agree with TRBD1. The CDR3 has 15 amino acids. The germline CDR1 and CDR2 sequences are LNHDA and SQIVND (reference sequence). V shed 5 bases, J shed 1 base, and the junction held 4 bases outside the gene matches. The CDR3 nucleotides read TGTGCCAGTAGTGAAAGGACAGGGAACACCGGGGAGCTGTTTTTT. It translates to CASSERTGNTGELFF.

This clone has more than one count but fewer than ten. This CDR3 reads CASSLRGPSSGNTIYF. The CDR3, as DNA: TGTGCCAGCAGCTTACGAGGGCCGAGCTCTGGAAACACCATATATTTT. V is TRBV7-9 and J is TRBJ1-3, with D uncertain. Germline assignment: CDR1 SEHNR and CDR2 FQNEAQ (reference sequence). There are 16 residues in the CDR3. The V end was cut by 2 bases, the J end by 0 bases, with 11 bases between.

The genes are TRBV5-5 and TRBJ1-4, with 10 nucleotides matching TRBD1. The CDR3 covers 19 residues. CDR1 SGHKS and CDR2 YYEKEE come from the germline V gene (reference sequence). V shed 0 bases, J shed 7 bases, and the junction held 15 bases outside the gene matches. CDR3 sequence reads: CASSLGTGTGVFVGEKLFF. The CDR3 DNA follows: TGTGCCAGCAGCTTGGGAACCGGGACAGGGGTGTTTGTCGGTGAAAAACTGTTTTTT.

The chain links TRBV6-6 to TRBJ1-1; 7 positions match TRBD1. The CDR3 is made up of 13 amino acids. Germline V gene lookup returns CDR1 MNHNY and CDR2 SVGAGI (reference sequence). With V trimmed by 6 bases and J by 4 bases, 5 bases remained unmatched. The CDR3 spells CASRNRGGTEAFF. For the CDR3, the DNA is TGTGCCAGCAGGAACAGGGGTGGCACTGAAGCTTTCTTT.